Below are 20 T cell receptor beta chains sequenced from a single sample in a study of shared clonotypes between healthy human individuals. Profiling relied on immunoSEQ multiplex PCR, and the TCRdb table lists in-frame clones only, not all of them. Here the sample spans 850,000 to 1,100,000 clones, around 77% being singletons. The sample comprised memory CD4+ T cells from PBMCs. This sample's subset: CD45RA-negative fraction. These receptor sequences come from a man aged 18 to 30 in good health. Some clones in this sample may be carry-over from other donors' samples.

The chain carries TRBV28 and TRBJ2-3, with TRBD2 matching over 7 bases. Germline V gives CDR1 MDHEN, CDR2 SYDVKM. Trimming cost V 8 bases and J 0 bases; bases outside gene matches: 2. The CDR3 sequence is 13 residues long. CDR3 region: CASQAGSTDTQYF. DNA for the CDR3: TGTGCCAGCCAAGCGGGAAGCACAGATACGCAGTATTTT. The whole variable domain, filled in from reference TRBV28 and TRBJ2-3, reads DVKVTQSSRYLVKRTGEKVFLECVQDMDHENMFWYRQDPGLGLRLIYFSYDVKMKEKGDIPEGYSVSREKKERFSLILESASTNQTSMYLCASQAGSTDTQYFGPGTRLTVL.

The chain uses TRBV5-8 and TRBJ1-3; perhaps TRBD1 as D (5 bases). From germline, CDR1 is SGHTS and CDR2 YDEGEE. Trimming took 5 bases from V and 4 from J, leaving 19 bases between them. The CDR3 has 16 residues. The CDR3 coding sequence is TGTGCCAGCAGGCCACTCGGGACCCCAAGGGGAAACACCATATATTTT. It yields the protein CASRPLGTPRGNTIYF.

The J gene is TRBJ2-1, the V gene TRBV9; the D gene is possibly TRBD2 (5 bases). The germline CDR1 and CDR2 sequences are SGDLS and YYNGEE. The CDR3 spans 14 residues. V lost 4 bases to trimming and J lost 3 bases, with 11 bases between them. The CDR3 nucleotides read TGTGCCAGCAGCCCCACGGGATACTACAATGAGCAGTTCTTC. It is translated as CASSPTGYYNEQFF.

The chain carries TRBV13 and TRBJ1-3; D remains unclear. The length of the CDR3 is 15 residues. V gave up 4 bases and J gave up 4 bases, with 14 bases separating them. The germline gives CDR1 PRHDT, CDR2 FYEKMQ (reference sequence). The CDR3 here is CASSSSPAAGNTIYF. CDR3 bases: TGTGCCAGCAGCTCCTCCCCCGCCGCGGGAAACACCATATATTTT.

The rearrangement uses TRBV29-1 and TRBJ2-1; no clear D gene. From germline, CDR1 is SQVTM and CDR2 ANQGSEA. V was shortened by 4 bases and J by 4 bases, with 20 bases between the two germline ends. This CDR3 contains 16 residues. CDR3 in amino acids: CSVVASTPEAYNEQFF. CDR3 sequence (DNA): TGCAGCGTTGTTGCGTCCACCCCTGAAGCTTACAATGAGCAGTTCTTC.

This clone was seen more than once but under ten times. This rearrangement joins TRBV7-9 to TRBJ1-4, with unresolved D. This CDR3 region has 14 residues. CDR1 and CDR2 from the germline V gene are SEHNR and FQNEAQ (reference sequence). The V gene lost 1 base and the J gene lost 4 bases, with 7 bases spanning the gap. The CDR3 spells CASSLESGNEKLFF. The CDR3 DNA reads TGTGCCAGCAGCTTAGAGTCCGGTAATGAAAAACTGTTTTTT.

This chain uses TRBV2 with TRBJ1-5; TRBD1 might be the D (5 bases). The length of the CDR3 is 18 residues. Germline values: CDR1 SNHLY, CDR2 FYNNEI. The V end lost 2 bases, the J end lost 0 bases, and 17 bases lay between the germline ends. This chain's CDR3 is CASSEIRLGPNSNQPQHF. The CDR3 nucleotides read TGTGCCAGCAGTGAAATAAGGTTGGGGCCTAATAGCAATCAGCCCCAGCATTTT.

This clone has only one observation. The chain is built from TRBV9 and TRBJ1-1, with D unclear. The CDR3 runs to 14 residues. The germline V and J ends were trimmed by 0 bases and 2 bases, with 8 bases remaining between them. Germline V CDR1 and CDR2: SGDLS, YYNGEE. CDR3 nucleotide sequence: TGTGCCAGCAGCGTAGGGGCAGACAACACTGAAGCTTTCTTT. Protein sequence: CASSVGADNTEAFF.

The J gene is TRBJ2-7, the V gene TRBV2, with D unresolved. The V and J ends lost 4 bases and 1 base respectively, with 14 bases between them. This CDR3 spans 15 amino acids. Germline CDR1 is SNHLY and CDR2 is FYNNEI. Here the CDR3 DNA reads TGTGCCAGCAGTGTTCAGCTTATTGGTTCCTACGAGCAGTACTTC. Its translation: CASSVQLIGSYEQYF. Full variable domain (outside the CDR3, taken from reference TRBV2 and TRBJ2-7): EPEVTQTPSHQVTQMGQEVILRCVPISNHLYFYWYRQILGQKVEFLVSFYNNEISEKSEIFDDQFSVERPDGSNFTLKIRSTKLEDSAMYFCASSVQLIGSYEQYFGPGTRLTVT.

The chain recombines TRBV5-1 with TRBJ2-5; D is ambiguous. V lost 2 bases and J 1 base, leaving 6 bases between the germline ends. From germline, CDR1 is SGHRS and CDR2 YFSETQ. There are 13 residues in the CDR3. The CDR3 here is CASSFSSQETQYF. CDR3 nucleotides: TGCGCCAGCAGCTTTAGTAGCCAAGAGACCCAGTACTTC. Supplemented by reference TRBV5-1 and TRBJ2-5, the full variable domain reads KAGVTQTPRYLIKTRGQQVTLSCSPISGHRSVSWYQQTPGQGLQFLFEYFSETQRNKGNFPGRFSGRQFSNSRSEMNVSTLELGDSALYLCASSFSSQETQYFGPGTRLLVL.

This clone has a handful of counts. The rearrangement links TRBV5-1 to TRBJ2-1, with D possibly TRBD2 on 5 matching bases. The germline V gene encodes CDR1 SGHRS and CDR2 YFSETQ. The CDR3 is 13 residues long. Trimming pared 4 bases from V and 9 bases from J, leaving 14 bases between. CDR3 bases: TGCGCCAGCAGCGTCACGGTGGGGAGTGAGCAGTTCTTC. This sequence encodes CASSVTVGSEQFF. The entire variable domain, with the rest obtained from reference TRBV5-1 and TRBJ2-1, is as follows: KAGVTQTPRYLIKTRGQQVTLSCSPISGHRSVSWYQQTPGQGLQFLFEYFSETQRNKGNFPGRFSGRQFSNSRSEMNVSTLELGDSALYLCASSVTVGSEQFFGPGTRLTVL.

V is TRBV27 and J is TRBJ2-7; 7 bases fit TRBD2. V shed 5 bases and J 4 bases; nucleotides not matched to a gene: 8. CDR3 length: 14 residues. From germline, CDR1 is MNHEY and CDR2 SMNVEV (reference sequence). CDR3 nucleotides: TGTGCCAGCAGTATCAAGACTAGCTCATACGAGCAGTACTTC. The encoded protein is CASSIKTSSYEQYF.

The CDR3 loop reads CASSLTSGSNNEQFF. The CDR3 nucleotides are TGTGCCAGTAGCCTGACTAGCGGGAGTAACAATGAGCAGTTCTTC. The chain uses TRBV19 and TRBJ2-1; TRBD2 matches 12 bases. The germline gives CDR1 LNHDA, CDR2 SQIVND (reference sequence). V was clipped by 6 bases and J by 5 bases; unmatched bases: 5. This CDR3 spans 15 amino acids.

This clone is a singleton in its sample. This may stem from a read error, because a much larger clone lies one nucleotide away. The V and J genes are TRBV5-6 and TRBJ2-3; no firm D call. This CDR3 region has 11 residues. The V gene's germline CDR1 is SGHDT and CDR2 YYEEEE. Trimming took 3 bases from V and 5 from J, leaving 4 bases between them. The CDR3 sequence: CASSSRDTQYF. CDR3 nucleotides: TGTGCCAGCAGCTCGCGAGATACGCAGTATTTT.

This clone was detected ten times or more. The J gene is TRBJ2-1, the V gene TRBV28; D is perhaps TRBD1 (6 bases). V gave up 10 bases and J gave up 0 bases, with 13 bases separating them. Germline CDR1 is MDHEN and CDR2 is SYDVKM. The CDR3 has 14 amino acids. The CDR3 DNA is TGTGCCACGAATGACAGGAGCTCCTACAATGAGCAGTTCTTC. Translation gives CATNDRSSYNEQFF.

About this clone: Germline is not matched at one junction end, which may reflect a read error. The rearrangement uses TRBV6-5 and TRBJ2-4; TRBD2 is a possible D gene (6 bases). Germline V gene sequence: CDR1 MNHEY, CDR2 SVGAGI. This CDR3 has 11 residues. CDR3 in amino acids: CASSGGYGVSF. DNA for the CDR3: TGTGCCAGCAGTGGGGGGTATGGGGTGAGCTTC.

There are a few counts of this clone. The chain is built from TRBV13 and TRBJ2-1; D is perhaps TRBD1 (6 bases). The germline V gene has CDR1 PRHDT and CDR2 FYEKMQ (reference sequence). V dropped 5 bases and J dropped 7 bases, with 12 bases sitting between them. The length of the CDR3 is 13 residues. CDR3 nucleotides: TGTGCCAGCAGCGTAGACAGGAGGAATGAGCAGTTCTTC. Amino acid sequence: CASSVDRRNEQFF.

The rearrangement links TRBV28 to TRBJ1-5; D may be TRBD1 (6 bases). The CDR3 sequence is 14 residues long. V lost 4 bases, J lost 4 bases, and 11 bases lay in between. Germline V CDR1 and CDR2: MDHEN, SYDVKM. DNA for the CDR3: TGTGCCAGCAGTTCAACAGGGTGGAATCAGCCCCAGCATTTT. Protein: CASSSTGWNQPQHF.

The rearrangement joins TRBV11-2 to TRBJ1-5, with a possible D match to TRBD1 (6 bases). The V and J ends lost 0 bases and 7 bases respectively, with 13 bases between them. CDR3 size: 15 residues. Germline CDR1 SGHAT, CDR2 FQNNGV. The CDR3 nucleotides are TGTGCCAGCAGCTTAGATAAGGAAGGGGGACAGCCCCAGCATTTT. This encodes CASSLDKEGGQPQHF.

The chain carries TRBV5-3 and TRBJ2-1; 10 bases are a match to TRBD2. TRBV5-3 is an open reading frame whose function is uncertain. Trimming took 2 bases from V and 8 from J; bases not matched to a gene: 13. The CDR3 sequence is 17 residues long. CDR3 in amino acids: CARSLEESGRARDEQFF. In DNA form, the CDR3 reads TGTGCCAGAAGCTTAGAGGAAAGCGGGAGGGCCAGAGATGAGCAGTTCTTC.